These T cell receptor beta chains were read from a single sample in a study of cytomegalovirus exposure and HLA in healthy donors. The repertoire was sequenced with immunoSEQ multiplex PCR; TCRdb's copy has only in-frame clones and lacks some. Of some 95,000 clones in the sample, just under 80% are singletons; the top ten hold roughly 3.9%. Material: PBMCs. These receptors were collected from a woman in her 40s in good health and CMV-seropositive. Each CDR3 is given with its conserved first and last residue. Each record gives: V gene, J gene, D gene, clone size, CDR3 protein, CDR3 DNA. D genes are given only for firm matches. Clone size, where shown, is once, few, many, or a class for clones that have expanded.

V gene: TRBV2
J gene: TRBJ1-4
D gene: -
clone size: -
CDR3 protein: CASIEGRGNEKLFF
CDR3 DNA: TGTGCCAGCATAGAGGGCAGGGGTAATGAAAAACTGTTTTTT

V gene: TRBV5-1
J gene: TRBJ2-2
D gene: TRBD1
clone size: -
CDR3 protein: CARIIKTGDTGELFF
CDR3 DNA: TGCGCCAGAATCATTAAGACAGGGGACACCGGGGAGCTGTTTTTT

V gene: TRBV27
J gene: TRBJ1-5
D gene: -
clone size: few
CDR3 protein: CASRQTGFYSNQPQHF
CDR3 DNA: TGTGCCAGCAGGCAAACAGGTTTCTATAGCAATCAGCCCCAGCATTTT

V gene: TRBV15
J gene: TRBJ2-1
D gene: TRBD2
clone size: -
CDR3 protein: CATSQSGSSHNEQFF
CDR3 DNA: TGTGCCACCAGCCAGAGCGGGAGTTCCCACAATGAGCAGTTCTTC

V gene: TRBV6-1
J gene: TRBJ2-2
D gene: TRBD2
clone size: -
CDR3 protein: CASSEVAGESTGELFF
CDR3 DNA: TGTGCCAGCAGTGAAGTAGCGGGAGAAAGCACCGGGGAGCTGTTTTTT

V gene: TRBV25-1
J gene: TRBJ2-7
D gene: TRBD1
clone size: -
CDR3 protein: CASSAPGRTGGRYEQYF
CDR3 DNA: TGTGCCAGCAGTGCCCCCGGTCGGACAGGGGGCAGGTACGAGCAGTACTTC

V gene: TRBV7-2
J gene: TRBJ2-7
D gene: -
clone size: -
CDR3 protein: CASTLDGGPYEQYF
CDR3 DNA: TGTGCCAGCACCCTAGACGGGGGGCCTTACGAGCAGTACTTC

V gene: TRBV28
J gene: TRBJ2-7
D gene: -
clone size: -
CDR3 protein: CASSFQGNTYEQYF
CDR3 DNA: TGTGCCAGCAGTTTTCAGGGTAATACCTACGAGCAGTACTTC

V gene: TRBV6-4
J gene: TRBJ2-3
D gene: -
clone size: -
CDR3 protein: CASSASDTDTQYF
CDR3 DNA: TGTGCCAGCAGTGCTAGCGACACAGATACGCAGTATTTT

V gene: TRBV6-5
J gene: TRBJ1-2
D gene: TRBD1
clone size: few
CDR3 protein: CASSPGQGGLYGYTF
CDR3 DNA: TGTGCCAGCAGTCCCGGACAGGGGGGACTCTATGGCTACACCTTC

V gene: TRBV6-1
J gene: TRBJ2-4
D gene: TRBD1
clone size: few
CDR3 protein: CASSEGTGGDIQYF
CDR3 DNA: TGTGCCAGCAGTGAAGGGACAGGGGGGGACATTCAGTACTTC

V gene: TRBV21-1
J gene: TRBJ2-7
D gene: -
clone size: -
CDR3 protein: CASSKGQGYEQYF
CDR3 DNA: TGTGCCAGCAGCAAAGGACAGGGGTACGAGCAGTACTTC